The T cell receptor beta chain under discussion was sequenced for a study of vaccination effects on CD4 cells after COVID-19. About this clone: The antigen is unknown.

Peptide-pool stimulation followed by sequencing identified expanded antigen-specific CD4+ clonotypes in the ViraFEST assay. CD4+ T cell isolation took place after approximately ten days of culture. Participants each got two BNT162b2 or mRNA-1273 vaccine doses. Researchers swapped half the medium for IL-2 medium on both days 3 and 7. Germline assignment: CDR1 SEHNR and CDR2 FQNEAQ (reference sequence). The V gene lost 0 bases and the J gene lost 0 bases, with 8 bases spanning the gap. CDR3 length: 15 amino acids. Assay used: immunoSEQ multiplex PCR; TCRdb lists only in-frame clones, some missing. The sample shows about 32,000 clones, 72% of them seen only once.

The sequence came from a human donor who received a COVID-19 vaccine. The chain is built from TRBV7-9 and TRBJ1-1; D is possibly TRBD1 (5 bases). Sequenced material: CD4+ T cells from PBMCs cultured with HCoV-229E spike peptides, taken after COVID-19 vaccination. The CDR3 nucleotides read TGTGCCAGCAGCTTAGCGGGCAGGGTGAACACTGAAGCTTTCTTT. This gives the protein CASSLAGRVNTEAFF.